The entry below describes one TCR beta chain. Generated by immunoSEQ multiplex PCR, the TCRdb table keeps only in-frame clones and is missing some. The sample contains 75,000 to 90,000 clones, 91% of which appear only once. This record belongs to a study of T cell changes during pregnancy in multiple sclerosis. Germline V lookup: CDR1 WNHNN, CDR2 SYGVQD (reference sequence). The CDR3 spans 12 residues. Trimming left V 5 bases short and J 3 bases short, with 8 bases between. The material sequenced was PBMCs, taken in the first trimester of pregnancy. The chain joins TRBV10-1 to TRBJ2-7; maybe TRBD1 (6 bases). The receptor comes from a female donor in good health, serving as a control in a pregnancy study. Some clones in this sample may be carry-over from other donors' samples. In nucleotides, the CDR3 is TGCGCCAGCAGTAAAGGGGGCTACGAGCAGTACTTC. Protein product: CASSKGGYEQYF.